These 16 T cell receptor beta chains were all obtained from the same sample, sequenced in a study of OX40 agonist ivuxolimab in advanced cancers. Generated by immunoSEQ multiplex PCR, the TCRdb table keeps only in-frame clones and is missing some. The data contain 78,000 or so clones, roughly nine tenths of them seen just once; the ten biggest clones take up 0.6% to 0.8%. The sample in question was CD4+ or CD8+ T cells sorted from blood, obtained in a trial of the OX40 agonist ivuxolimab. These TCRs come from an adult with an advanced solid tumor such as melanoma, head and neck, liver or kidney cancer.

DNA of the CDR3: TGCGCCAGCAGCACGGGACAGGGAACGGGTAGCTCGGGCTACACCTTC. Its protein is CASSTGQGTGSSGYTF. The chain combines TRBV5-1 with TRBJ1-2; the match to TRBD1 covers 9 bases. The CDR3 sequence is 16 residues long. CDR1 SGHRS and CDR2 YFSETQ come from the germline V gene. Unmatched junction bases numbered 15, after V lost 4 bases and J lost 8 bases.

V and J are TRBV11-2 and TRBJ2-7; D is unresolved. Trimming took off 0 bases at V and 6 bases at J, with 15 bases between the two ends. CDR3 length: 15 amino acids. CDR1 is SGHAT and CDR2 is FQNNGV in the germline V gene. The CDR3 sequence: CASSLEALSRVEQYF. In nucleotides, the CDR3 is TGTGCCAGCAGCTTAGAGGCACTGTCACGGGTCGAGCAGTACTTC.

This chain connects TRBV4-3 to TRBJ1-1; TRBD1 might be the D (6 bases). Trimming shortened V by 4 bases and J by 2 bases, and 8 bases separated the two germline ends. The length of the CDR3 is 13 residues. The V gene's germline CDR1 is LGHNA and CDR2 YSLEER. The CDR3 reads CASSRGTNTEAFF. CDR3 DNA sequence: TGCGCCAGCAGCCGAGGGACAAACACTGAAGCTTTCTTT.

The chain is built from TRBV14 and TRBJ1-2; 8 bases agree with TRBD1. V was pared by 1 base and J by 4 bases, with 2 bases of the junction left unmatched. There are 14 residues in the CDR3. Germline CDR1 SGHDN, CDR2 FVKESK. The CDR3 sequence is CASSQGTGSYGYTF. The CDR3 bases are TGTGCCAGCAGCCAAGGGACAGGGAGCTATGGCTACACCTTC.

This sequence joins TRBV7-8 and TRBJ2-7, with D maybe TRBD1 (5 bases). V lost 7 bases, J lost 0 bases, and 10 bases lay in between. From germline, CDR1 is SGHVS and CDR2 FQNEAQ. The CDR3 length is 13 residues. This CDR3 is CASTHRGSYEQYF. CDR3 coding DNA: TGTGCCAGCACCCATAGGGGCTCCTACGAGCAGTACTTC.

This clone was observed once. V usage is TRBV11-3 and J usage is TRBJ2-3; possibly TRBD2 for D (6 bases). From germline, CDR1 is SGHNT and CDR2 YENEEA. The CDR3 covers 16 residues. V lost 1 base and J lost 1, with 12 bases in between. Here the CDR3 DNA reads TGTGCCAGCAGCTTAGTAGCCGGAGGGGGCACAGATACGCAGTATTTT. It specifies CASSLVAGGGTDTQYF.

This sequence joins TRBV7-8 and TRBJ1-6, with D maybe TRBD1 (5 bases). Trimming took off 5 bases at V and 4 bases at J, with 15 bases between the two ends. Germline values: CDR1 SGHVS, CDR2 FQNEAQ. This CDR3 has 16 residues. The CDR3 DNA reads TGTGCCAGCAGCCGTTTAGGGTCAGGGTATAATTCACCCCTCCACTTT. Translating gives CASSRLGSGYNSPLHF.

The gene calls are TRBV14 and TRBJ1-1, with no clear D. The CDR3 has 13 amino acids. The V end lost 8 bases, the J end lost 3 bases, and 13 bases lay between the germline ends. The germline V gene encodes CDR1 SGHDN and CDR2 FVKESK. The CDR3 nucleotides read TGTGCCAGCCGCTCGGAGTGGGACACTGAAGCTTTCTTT. Protein sequence: CASRSEWDTEAFF.

The chain couples TRBV4-3 to TRBJ1-4; D gene ambiguous. The V gene's germline CDR1 is LGHNA and CDR2 YSLEER. Trimming left V 0 bases short and J 0 bases short, with 8 bases between. CDR3 size: 16 residues. The CDR3 DNA is TGCGCCAGCAGCCAAGACAGGACTGCAACTAATGAAAAACTGTTTTTT. Its translation: CASSQDRTATNEKLFF.

The V and J genes are TRBV5-1 and TRBJ2-7, with D possibly matching TRBD2 (6 bases). This CDR3 is 14 amino acids long. Trimming took 3 bases from V and 2 from J, leaving 12 bases between them. Germline loops: CDR1 SGHRS, CDR2 YFSETQ. This chain's CDR3 is CASSSGLTTYEQYF. The CDR3 bases are TGCGCCAGCAGCTCGGGACTTACTACCTACGAGCAGTACTTC.

V is TRBV27 and J is TRBJ2-1; 13 bases map to TRBD2. Germline trimming cut 1 base from V and 5 bases from J; bases unmatched to any gene: 8. The CDR3 runs to 18 residues. CDR1 is MNHEY, CDR2 SMNVEV, per germline (reference sequence). This CDR3 is CASSLLRTSGSGDNEQFF. Here the CDR3 DNA reads TGTGCCAGCAGTTTATTGCGGACTAGCGGGAGTGGGGACAATGAGCAGTTCTTC.

This chain uses TRBV5-1 with TRBJ2-3; D is perhaps TRBD2 (5 bases). This CDR3 has 12 amino acids. Germline CDR1 is SGHRS and CDR2 is YFSETQ. Deletions cut 4 bases from V and 6 bases from J, with 9 bases between. CDR3 coding DNA: TGCGCCAGCAGCCCCCCGGGGGATACGCAGTATTTT. Amino acids: CASSPPGDTQYF. Full variable domain (missing parts from reference TRBV5-1 and TRBJ2-3): KAGVTQTPRYLIKTRGQQVTLSCSPISGHRSVSWYQQTPGQGLQFLFEYFSETQRNKGNFPGRFSGRQFSNSRSEMNVSTLELGDSALYLCASSPPGDTQYFGPGTRLTVL.

The chain couples TRBV18 to TRBJ2-1; 8 bases map to TRBD2. The CDR3 spans 15 residues. J lost 3 bases, V lost 3 bases, and 4 bases had no gene match. Per germline, CDR1 KGHSH and CDR2 LQKENI. The CDR3 nucleotides read TGTGCCAGCTCACCCCAAGCGGGGGACTACAATGAGCAGTTCTTC. Protein product: CASSPQAGDYNEQFF. Using reference TRBV18 and TRBJ2-1 for the parts outside the CDR3, the full variable domain is NAGVMQNPRHLVRRRGQEARLRCSPMKGHSHVYWYRQLPEEGLKFMVYLQKENIIDESGMPKERFSAEFPKEGPSILRIQQVVRGDSAAYFCASSPQAGDYNEQFFGPGTRLTVL.

This sequence joins TRBV10-1 and TRBJ2-7; D is perhaps TRBD1 (6 bases). Per germline, CDR1 WNHNN and CDR2 SYGVQD (reference sequence). The CDR3 runs 13 residues. Trimming left V 4 bases short and J 0 bases short, with 7 bases between. The CDR3 nucleotides are TGCGCCAGCAGTGGAGGGGGCTCCTACGAGCAGTACTTC. Its protein is CASSGGGSYEQYF.

The table lists this clone with a count of one. The chain recombines TRBV7-8 with TRBJ2-5; TRBD2 matches at 9 bases. CDR1 and CDR2 (germline): SGHVS, FQNEAQ. This CDR3 comprises 14 residues. The J segment lost 2 bases and the V segment lost 5 bases, leaving 3 bases of the junction unmatched. The CDR3 region has the DNA TGTGCCAGCAGCGCTAGCGGGATACAAGAGACCCAGTACTTC. This codes for CASSASGIQETQYF.

The rearrangement uses TRBV9 and TRBJ1-3, with 7 bases lining up with TRBD1. CDR1 and CDR2 (germline): SGDLS, YYNGEE. The ends lost 3 bases at V and 0 bases at J; junction bases unmatched: 3. The CDR3 spans 15 residues. CDR3 sequence reads: CASSADRVSGNTIYF. The DNA for the CDR3 is TGTGCCAGCAGCGCTGACAGGGTCTCTGGAAACACCATATATTTT.